The rows below give T cell receptor beta chains drawn from one sample of a study of T cells after yellow fever vaccination. TCRdb reprocessed the 5' RACE reads with MiXCR, giving one entry per CDR3 protein. The sample consists of hundreds of thousands of distinct CDR3 sequences, roughly 4.8% of them appearing once. The sequenced sample was CD4+ T cells sorted from PBMCs, obtained on the day of the yellow fever booster vaccination. These receptors were obtained from a man aged 18 to 29 who received the YFV17D yellow fever vaccine. Both conserved end residues are trimmed from each CDR3.

TRBJ2-7 | TRBV2 | ASSEARSEYEQY
TRBJ1-1 | TRBV5-1 | ASSLRGTGGVGTEAF
TRBJ2-5 | TRBV12-3/TRBV12-4 | ASSYRDLRETQY
TRBJ2-1 | TRBV9 | ASSVGGTGVWDEQF
TRBJ2-1 | TRBV19 | ASSIFQVGSYNEQF
TRBJ2-2 | TRBV4-1 | AISRGALAGELF
TRBJ2-4 | TRBV6-2/TRBV6-3 | ASSYPGAGGDIQY
TRBJ2-2 | TRBV15 | ATSRDTGYTGELF
TRBJ1-2 | TRBV27 | ASSYTGRARGYT
TRBJ1-1 | TRBV27 | ASSADGRRDTEAF
TRBJ2-5 | TRBV7-2 | ASSLAFGETQY
TRBJ2-5 | TRBV20-1 | SAPLRRETLY
TRBJ2-5 | TRBV5-1 | ASSPRAGARVRETQY
TRBJ2-1 | TRBV5-1 | ASSLRQGNEQF
TRBJ2-7 | TRBV7-2 | ASSLGTGFYEQY
TRBJ2-3 | TRBV6-2/TRBV6-3 | ASSPRLAADTQY
TRBJ2-5 | TRBV6-1 | ASAGHFGETQY
TRBJ2-2 | TRBV5-6 | ASSFLPKTRRWTGELF
TRBJ2-5 | TRBV7-9 | ASSSDFETQY
TRBJ1-5 | TRBV6-2/TRBV6-3 | ASSYEYVGQPQH
TRBJ1-5 | TRBV7-2 | ASSLLEDSNQPQH
TRBJ2-4 | TRBV18 | ASSPRLAGALSKNIQY
TRBJ2-3 | TRBV5-1 | ATTTSSTDTQY
TRBJ2-3 | TRBV6-1 | ASSLLAGGLPSTDTQY